These 18 T cell receptor beta chains came from one sample sequenced in a study of graft-versus-host responses after intestinal transplantation listed by TCRdb under 2021. The time point label corresponds to: cells obtained before transplantation from donor or recipient. No antigens are known for them. The library was produced with the immunoSEQ multiplex PCR assay. Imported from immuneACCESS, the table was reduced by TCRdb to in-frame sequences with V and J called. These copies leave out some clones; in studies compared against another copy, an unresolved V gene accounts for under half, and the cause of the remainder is not known. The sample records about 93,000 clones, approximately 82% of which are singletons. Of the sample, around 0.86% is held by the ten largest clones. The sequences come from unstimulated CD4+ T cells sorted from spleen or lymph node cells, collected before intestinal transplant. These receptors all stem from a human donor who received an intestinal transplant.

The chain links TRBV7-2 to TRBJ2-1; TRBD2 aligns across 8 bases. This CDR3 is built from 16 residues. The V gene end was trimmed by 2 bases and the J gene end by 7 bases; junction bases not matched to a gene: 10. Germline CDR1 and CDR2: SGHTA and FQGNSA. The CDR3 region is CASSLPAGGVVNEQFF. The CDR3 bases are TGTGCCAGCAGCTTACCGGCGGGGGGAGTTGTAAATGAGCAGTTCTTC.

The gene calls are TRBV29-1 and TRBJ1-1; D gene unclear. The germline CDR1 and CDR2 sequences are SQVTM and ANQGSEA. Trimming took off 2 bases at V and 0 bases at J, with 7 bases between the two ends. The length of the CDR3 is 13 residues. The CDR3 nucleotides are TGCAGCGTTGAAAGCGGCATGAACACTGAAGCTTTCTTT. It specifies CSVESGMNTEAFF.

The rearrangement uses TRBV19 and TRBJ1-2; 7 positions agree with TRBD1. Germline V gene data show CDR1 as LNHDA and CDR2 as SQIVND (reference sequence). V lost 5 bases, J lost 4 bases, and 10 bases stayed unmatched. The CDR3 totals 15 residues. The CDR3, as DNA: TGTGCCAGTAGTTCCTGGGGGACAGCGAGCTATGGCTACACCTTC. Protein product: CASSSWGTASYGYTF.

This chain joins TRBV18 and TRBJ2-1, with a possible D match to TRBD1 (6 bases). The germline gives CDR1 KGHSH, CDR2 LQKENI. Trimming took 3 bases from V and 10 from J, leaving 10 bases between them. The CDR3 runs 12 residues. The chain's CDR3 is CASSPTGREQFF. CDR3 nucleotides: TGTGCCAGCTCACCGACAGGCCGCGAGCAGTTCTTC.

The chain links TRBV27 to TRBJ2-3; 7 bases map to TRBD2. Germline loops: CDR1 MNHEY, CDR2 SMNVEV (reference sequence). This CDR3 contains 16 residues. Trimming at V came to 6 bases and at J to 2 bases, leaving 11 bases not matched to a gene. The CDR3 DNA sequence: TGTGCCAGCAGCCCCTCGGGGGGTTTTTACACAGATACGCAGTATTTT. This gives the protein CASSPSGGFYTDTQYF.

The V gene is TRBV19, the J gene TRBJ2-7, with 8 bases fitting TRBD2. Germline V gene lookup returns CDR1 LNHDA and CDR2 SQIVND (reference sequence). This CDR3 is 14 amino acids long. V shed 4 bases, J shed 0 bases, and the junction held 2 bases outside the gene matches. For the CDR3, the DNA is TGTGCCAGTAGTACCAGCGGGGGCTCCTACGAGCAGTACTTC. Its translation is CASSTSGGSYEQYF.

The gene calls are TRBV5-1 and TRBJ2-1; D is possibly TRBD2 (5 bases). Germline CDR1 reads SGHRS; CDR2 reads YFSETQ. The CDR3 totals 15 residues. V lost 0 bases and J lost 8, with 15 bases in between. The CDR3 reads CASSLASGGSHEQFF. CDR3 in DNA: TGCGCCAGCAGCTTGGCCAGTGGAGGTAGCCATGAGCAGTTCTTC.

The rearrangement links TRBV28 to TRBJ1-4; 7 positions match TRBD1. The trim removed 6 bases at V and 8 bases at J, leaving 9 bases unmatched. Germline V lookup: CDR1 MDHEN, CDR2 SYDVKM. CDR3 length equals 14 residues. CDR3 bases: TGTGCCAGCAGCCATACAGGGGTGGGAGAAAAACTGTTTTTT. Its protein is CASSHTGVGEKLFF.

The V gene is TRBV13, the J gene TRBJ2-1; D perhaps matches TRBD1 (5 bases). The germline V gene has CDR1 PRHDT and CDR2 FYEKMQ (reference sequence). CDR3 length: 12 amino acids. Trimming removed 1 base from V and 9 bases from J, with 7 bases in between. The CDR3 is CASSLVGVEQFF. The CDR3 nucleotides read TGTGCCAGCAGCTTAGTAGGGGTTGAGCAGTTCTTC.

V and J are TRBV6-5 and TRBJ1-6, with 7 nucleotides matching TRBD1. The CDR3 consists of 15 residues. J was trimmed by 8 bases and V by 2 bases; bases with no gene match: 6. The germline V gene has CDR1 MNHEY and CDR2 SVGAGI. The CDR3: CASSYRQGIDSPLHF. In nucleotides, the CDR3 is TGTGCCAGCAGTTACAGACAGGGTATAGATTCACCCCTCCACTTT.

This clone occurred once. The rearrangement links TRBV6-4 to TRBJ2-5; 8 bases map to TRBD2. The germline V gene encodes CDR1 MRHNA and CDR2 SNTAGT. V dropped 5 bases and J dropped 2; count of bases not matched to a gene: 4. The CDR3 is made up of 14 amino acids. CDR3 coding DNA: TGTGCCAGCAGTCCTACTAGCGGTCAAGAGACCCAGTACTTC. It encodes CASSPTSGQETQYF.

This chain joins TRBV9 and TRBJ1-3; D might be TRBD1 (6 bases). The V end lost 2 bases, the J end lost 0 bases, and 12 bases lay between the germline ends. The CDR3 contains 16 residues. Per the germline V gene, CDR1 is SGDLS and CDR2 is YYNGEE. The CDR3 DNA follows: TGTGCCAGCAGCGTGGGAGACAGGAGCTCTGGAAACACCATATATTTT. Residues: CASSVGDRSSGNTIYF.

The chain carries TRBV5-1 and TRBJ2-2; 13 nucleotides align to TRBD2. Germline CDR1 SGHRS, CDR2 YFSETQ. After removal of 1 base from V and 3 bases from J, the junction contained 6 bases not matched to a gene. The CDR3 sequence is 18 residues long. CDR3 residues: CASSLPTSGREYTGELFF. The CDR3 region has the DNA TGCGCCAGCAGCTTGCCTACTAGCGGGAGGGAATACACCGGGGAGCTGTTTTTT.

This chain links TRBV11-1 with TRBJ2-1; 9 bases map to TRBD1. The V gene's germline CDR1 is SGHAT and CDR2 FQDESV (reference sequence). This CDR3 spans 15 amino acids. V lost 5 bases to trimming and J lost 6 bases; unmatched junction nucleotides: 8. The chain's CDR3 is CASSHRGRRVNEQFF. In nucleotides, the CDR3 is TGTGCCAGCAGCCACAGGGGGCGCAGGGTCAATGAGCAGTTCTTC.

The chain carries TRBV28 and TRBJ1-5; 9 bases match TRBD1. Trimming at V came to 2 bases and at J to 8 bases, leaving 7 bases not matched to a gene. CDR1 and CDR2 (germline): MDHEN, SYDVKM. This CDR3 is 15 amino acids long. CDR3 region: CASSLGGTGWKPQHF. For the CDR3, the DNA is TGTGCCAGCAGTTTAGGGGGGACAGGGTGGAAGCCCCAGCATTTT.

V and J are TRBV4-2 and TRBJ2-3; 8 bases align to TRBD2. Germline lookup yields CDR1 LGHNA and CDR2 YNFKEQ. The CDR3 is made up of 15 amino acids. Trimming at V came to 2 bases and at J to 5 bases, leaving 6 bases not matched to a gene. This CDR3 reads CASSQRGGQGDTQYF. CDR3 DNA: TGTGCCAGCAGCCAACGGGGGGGGCAGGGAGATACGCAGTATTTT.

This sequence joins TRBV23-1 and TRBJ2-7; TRBD1 agrees at 8 bases. TRBV23-1 is reported as an ORF; its role is uncertain. Trimming took 0 bases from V and 4 from J; bases not matched to a gene: 14. The CDR3 length is 18 residues. This chain's CDR3 is CASSQSRDVGQGGYEQYF. CDR3 in DNA: TGCGCCAGCAGTCAATCCCGAGACGTAGGACAGGGAGGATACGAGCAGTACTTC.

In DNA form, the CDR3 reads TGCGCCAGCAGCTTGTACGGGGAGCTGTTTTTT. It is translated as CASSLYGELFF. This chain connects TRBV5-1 to TRBJ2-2; no firm D call. Germline CDR1 and CDR2: SGHRS and YFSETQ. This CDR3 region has 11 residues. Trimming took 1 base from V and 7 from J, leaving 2 bases between them.